These T cell receptor beta chains were read from a single sample in a study of radiation and T cells in renal cell carcinoma. Profiling relied on immunoSEQ multiplex PCR, and the TCRdb table lists in-frame clones only, not all of them. The sample records about 95,000 clones, 86% being singletons. The sample was blood, taken from a patient whose treatment included radiotherapy and nephrectomy. The origin of the receptors is a man aged 50 or older with renal cell carcinoma. Each CDR3 is given with its conserved first and last residue. Each record gives: D gene, clone size, J gene, V gene, CDR3 protein, CDR3 DNA. A D gene is named only where the DNA matches it firmly. Clone size appears in some rows only: once, few, many, or a class for an expanded clone.

TRBD1	-	TRBJ1-6	TRBV4-1	CASSLLTGAGRSPLHF	TGCGCCAGCAGCCTATTGACAGGGGCCGGGCGTTCACCCCTCCACTTT
-	-	TRBJ2-3	TRBV14	CASSQESGVNTQYF	TGTGCCAGCAGCCAAGAATCCGGGGTCAATACGCAGTATTTT
-	-	TRBJ2-2	TRBV4-3	CASSQAVGASAGELFF	TGCGCCAGCAGCCAAGCGGTCGGGGCGTCCGCCGGGGAGCTGTTTTTT
TRBD1	-	TRBJ1-1	TRBV5-4	CASSRNRGLNTEAFF	TGTGCCAGCAGCAGGAACAGGGGGCTAAACACTGAAGCTTTCTTT
-	few	TRBJ2-5	TRBV5-1	CASSLPNQETQYF	TGCGCCAGCAGCTTGCCCAACCAAGAGACCCAGTACTTC
-	-	TRBJ2-7	TRBV11-2	CASSLEYGSSYEQYF	TGTGCCAGCAGCTTAGAATATGGCAGCTCCTACGAGCAGTACTTC
-	-	TRBJ1-2	TRBV27	CASSLRRGVKGNYGYTF	TGTGCCAGCAGTTTGAGGAGGGGGGTTAAGGGAAACTATGGCTACACCTTC
-	-	TRBJ2-3	TRBV6-5	CASSYLLAGTDTQYF	TGTGCCAGCAGTTACCTGCTAGCCGGCACAGATACGCAGTATTTT
TRBD1	-	TRBJ2-7	TRBV9	CASSVTPGQGFYEQYF	TGTGCCAGCAGCGTAACTCCGGGACAGGGGTTTTACGAGCAGTACTTC
-	-	TRBJ1-4	TRBV4-3	CASSQDWAGATNEKLFF	TGCGCCAGCAGCCAAGATTGGGCAGGGGCTACTAATGAAAAACTGTTTTTT
-	-	TRBJ1-2	TRBV10-3	CAIRREKGLVGYGYTF	TGTGCCATCAGGAGGGAGAAGGGGTTAGTTGGCTATGGCTACACCTTC
TRBD2	-	TRBJ2-1	TRBV10-3	CAISDFTSGTYNEQFF	TGTGCCATCAGTGACTTCACTAGCGGGACCTACAATGAGCAGTTCTTC
TRBD1	-	TRBJ1-4	TRBV13	CASRGQEGINEKLFF	TGTGCCAGCCGAGGACAGGAAGGGATCAATGAAAAACTGTTTTTT
TRBD2	-	TRBJ2-5	TRBV15	CATSRPGAGEETQYF	TGTGCCACCAGCAGACCCGGGGCGGGGGAAGAGACCCAGTACTTC
-	once	TRBJ2-6	TRBV28	CASSLAQRSVLTF	TGTGCCAGCAGTTTAGCACAAAGGTCCGTCCTGACTTTC
-	-	TRBJ2-7	TRBV6-6	CASRTLSYEQYF	TGTGCCAGCAGGACCCTCTCCTACGAGCAGTACTTC
-	few	TRBJ1-6	TRBV2	CAGQGTYSPLHF	TGTGCCGGCCAGGGTACCTATTCACCCCTCCACTTT
TRBD2	-	TRBJ2-3	TRBV6-7	CAAASGSPDTQYF	TGTGCGGCGGCTAGCGGGAGTCCGGATACGCAGTATTTT
-	-	TRBJ1-5	TRBV30	CAWSVGAGNQPQHF	TGTGCCTGGAGTGTCGGGGCTGGGAATCAGCCCCAGCATTTT
-	-	TRBJ1-3	TRBV10-3	CAISPARGQYGNTIYF	TGTGCCATCAGTCCCGCCCGAGGACAGTATGGAAACACCATATATTTT
-	-	TRBJ2-1	TRBV11-2	CASSPLGSYNEQFF	TGTGCCAGCAGCCCACTGGGGTCCTACAATGAGCAGTTCTTC
-	-	TRBJ2-1	TRBV9	CASSALGSYNEQFF	TGTGCCAGCAGCGCCCTGGGCTCCTACAATGAGCAGTTCTTC
-	-	TRBJ1-5	TRBV28	CASRTGTPNQPQHF	TGTGCCAGCCGTACCGGGACACCTAATCAGCCCCAGCATTTT
TRBD1	-	TRBJ2-1	TRBV5-1	CASSLDDRVGGEQFF	TGCGCCAGCAGCTTGGACGACAGGGTAGGGGGTGAGCAGTTCTTC
-	-	TRBJ2-1	TRBV2	CASSLGQNNEQFF	TGTGCCAGCAGTCTGGGTCAGAACAATGAGCAGTTCTTC
-	-	TRBJ1-1	TRBV9	CASSVGRNTEAFF	TGTGCCAGCAGCGTAGGACGGAACACTGAAGCTTTCTTT
-	-	TRBJ1-1	TRBV7-2	CASSPWGGGTEAFF	TGTGCCAGCAGCCCTTGGGGGGGCGGCACTGAAGCTTTCTTT
-	-	TRBJ2-7	TRBV6-1	CASRWDTSYEQYF	TGTGCCAGCAGGTGGGACACCTCCTACGAGCAGTACTTC
TRBD1	-	TRBJ1-1	TRBV10-3	CAISDKGAMNTEAFF	TGTGCCATCAGTGACAAGGGGGCTATGAACACTGAAGCTTTCTTT
-	-	TRBJ2-2	TRBV5-1	CASSLVAENTGELFF	TGCGCCAGCAGCTTGGTAGCGGAAAACACCGGGGAGCTGTTTTTT
-	-	TRBJ2-7	TRBV5-1	CASSSSQVNYEQYF	TGCGCCAGCAGCTCATCACAGGTAAACTACGAGCAGTACTTC
-	-	TRBJ2-2	TRBV15	CATSRERGSENTGELFF	TGTGCCACCAGCAGAGAGAGAGGTTCGGAGAACACCGGGGAGCTGTTTTTT
-	-	TRBJ2-3	TRBV7-2	CASSLDGIVSDTQYF	TGTGCCAGCAGCTTAGACGGGATAGTCTCAGATACGCAGTATTTT
TRBD1	-	TRBJ2-7	TRBV5-1	CASSLEGARSYEQYF	TGCGCCAGCAGTCTTGAGGGGGCGCGCTCCTACGAGCAGTACTTC
TRBD2	-	TRBJ2-3	TRBV2	CASTSGFSTDTQYF	TGTGCCAGCACTAGCGGTTTTTCGACAGATACGCAGTATTTT
TRBD2	-	TRBJ2-5	TRBV27	CASRLLGTSGRETQYF	TGTGCCAGCAGACTCCTTGGGACTAGCGGGAGAGAGACCCAGTACTTC
TRBD1	-	TRBJ2-1	TRBV5-1	CASSIDYSGTGGRNEQFF	TGCGCCAGCAGCATTGACTACTCCGGGACAGGGGGCCGCAATGAGCAGTTCTTC
TRBD1	-	TRBJ2-3	TRBV2	CASNLDRGDTQYF	TGTGCCAGCAATCTGGACAGGGGGGATACGCAGTATTTT
-	-	TRBJ2-5	TRBV28	CASSFEQYQETQYF	TGTGCCAGCAGTTTTGAGCAGTATCAAGAGACCCAGTACTTC
-	-	TRBJ1-2	TRBV5-4	CASSVTGNYGYTF	TGTGCCAGCAGCGTAACAGGGAACTATGGCTACACCTTC
-	-	TRBJ2-1	TRBV6-5	CASGPDFTYNEQFF	TGTGCCAGCGGGCCAGATTTTACCTACAATGAGCAGTTCTTC
-	-	TRBJ2-7	TRBV6-6	CASRSSRDTAIYEQYF	TGTGCCAGCCGCTCTTCCCGGGACACCGCGATCTACGAGCAGTACTTC
-	-	TRBJ1-5	TRBV27	CASSLRQGHQPQHF	TGTGCCAGCAGTTTAAGGCAGGGCCATCAGCCCCAGCATTTT
-	-	TRBJ2-5	TRBV27	CASSPLGWGTETQYF	TGTGCCAGCAGTCCCCTAGGCTGGGGGACGGAGACCCAGTACTTC
TRBD2	-	TRBJ2-5	TRBV5-1	CASSPGLAGGRETQYF	TGCGCCAGCAGCCCTGGGTTAGCGGGGGGGCGTGAGACCCAGTACTTC
TRBD2	-	TRBJ2-5	TRBV5-1	CASSVAGGGETQYF	TGCGCCAGCAGCGTAGCGGGGGGCGGAGAGACCCAGTACTTC
TRBD1	-	TRBJ2-7	TRBV18	CASSTQGVYEQYF	TGTGCCAGCTCAACACAGGGGGTTTACGAGCAGTACTTC
TRBD1	-	TRBJ2-2	TRBV7-6	CASSLVVQGTTGELFF	TGTGCCAGCAGCTTAGTAGTACAGGGGACCACCGGGGAGCTGTTTTTT
-	-	TRBJ2-1	TRBV7-6	CASSVKLGDEQFF	TGTGCCAGCAGCGTAAAACTGGGCGATGAGCAGTTCTTC
-	-	TRBJ1-4	TRBV6-5	CASSWGPTNEKLFF	TGTGCCAGCAGCTGGGGACCAACTAATGAAAAACTGTTTTTT
-	-	TRBJ2-3	TRBV5-4	CASSLGGVGTDTQYF	TGTGCCAGCAGCTTGGGGGGGGTAGGCACAGATACGCAGTATTTT